Shown below are 30 T cell receptor beta chains from a single sample sequenced in a study of T cells after yellow fever vaccination. TCRdb passed the 5' RACE reads through MiXCR, listing each CDR3 protein once. The data contain hundreds of thousands of distinct CDR3 sequences, 10% to 15% of them seen just once; the ten biggest clones take up just under 15%. The sample in question was PBMCs, obtained on the day of the yellow fever booster vaccination. These receptor sequences come from a man aged 25-45 years who received the YFV17D yellow fever vaccine.

This sequence joins TRBV6-1 and TRBJ2-1; 8 nucleotides line up with TRBD2. CDR3 size: 14 residues. CDR1 and CDR2 from the germline V gene are MNHNS and SASEGT. V shed 7 bases and J 8 bases; nucleotides not matched to a gene: 10. This chain's CDR3 is CASNSQREWYEQFF. The CDR3 DNA reads TGTGCCAGCAACTCCCAGCGGGAGTGGTATGAGCAGTTCTTC.

This clonotype has only a few counts. The chain couples TRBV10-3 to TRBJ2-7; a possible D gene is TRBD1 (5 bases). CDR1 and CDR2 from the germline V gene are ENHRY and SYGVKD. CDR3 size: 13 residues. Trimming left V 1 base short and J 5 bases short, with 9 bases between. The CDR3 DNA sequence: TGTGCCATCAGTGAGTTGCAGGGTAACGAGCAGTACTTC. Translating gives CAISELQGNEQYF.

This chain connects TRBV5-1 to TRBJ2-7; D possibly corresponds to TRBD1 (8 bases). The germline V gene has CDR1 SGHRS and CDR2 YFSETQ. Trimming removed 3 bases from V and 6 bases from J, with 19 bases in between. This CDR3 has 15 residues. DNA for the CDR3: TGCGCCAGCAGCTCCCATCAGGGGGCGGGGGTCGAGCAGTACTTC. This encodes CASSSHQGAGVEQYF.

The chain uses TRBV7-2 and TRBJ2-3, with D possibly matching TRBD2 (6 bases). This CDR3 comprises 16 residues. V lost 5 bases, J lost 1 base, and 16 bases lay in between. Germline CDR1 is SGHTA and CDR2 is FQGNSA. DNA of the CDR3: TGTGCCAGCAGCCCCCCTGGGGGAGGTCGCACAGATACGCAGTATTTT. Protein sequence: CASSPPGGGRTDTQYF.

This clonotype came up a few times. The chain uses TRBV30 and TRBJ2-6; possible D gene TRBD1, 7 bases. The CDR3 contains 21 residues. V lost 2 bases and J 0 bases, leaving 26 bases between the germline ends. Germline V gene sequence: CDR1 GTSNPN, CDR2 SVGIG (reference sequence). Here the CDR3 reads CAWSTSLSEGQKNSGANVLTF. CDR3 DNA sequence: TGTGCCTGGAGTACGAGTTTATCGGAGGGACAGAAAAACTCTGGGGCCAACGTCCTGACTTTC.

This clonotype was counted only a few times. V is TRBV5-1 and J is TRBJ1-5; 8 bases are shared with TRBD1. The V segment lost 0 bases and the J segment 8 bases; nucleotides outside the gene matches: 7. The germline V gene encodes CDR1 SGHRS and CDR2 YFSETQ. CDR3 length: 15 residues. This CDR3 reads CASSLGPDRGEPQHF. CDR3 coding DNA: TGCGCCAGCAGCTTGGGCCCCGACAGGGGCGAGCCCCAGCATTTT. Looking up the rest from reference TRBV5-1 and TRBJ1-5 gives the full variable domain: KAGVTQTPRYLIKTRGQQVTLSCSPISGHRSVSWYQQTPGQGLQFLFEYFSETQRNKGNFPGRFSGRQFSNSRSEMNVSTLELGDSALYLCASSLGPDRGEPQHFGDGTRLSIL.

In this sample, this clonotype turned up a few times. This chain joins TRBV5-1 and TRBJ2-3, with D perhaps given as TRBD1 or TRBD2 (5 bases each). This CDR3 comprises 15 residues. V was clipped by 0 bases and J by 4 bases, with 12 bases between them. CDR1 and CDR2 (germline): SGHRS, YFSETQ. CDR3 in amino acids: CASSLGGSSADTQYF. The CDR3 nucleotides read TGCGCCAGCAGCTTGGGGGGGAGTAGCGCAGATACGCAGTATTTT.

This rearrangement joins TRBV12-3 or TRBV12-4 to TRBJ2-2, with D possibly matching TRBD1 (6 bases). The CDR3 is 16 amino acids. V was cut by 0 bases and J by 4 bases, with 12 bases left in between. For the CDR3, the DNA is TGTGCCAGCAGTTTAGCAGGGGGTATAGGCACCGGGGAGCTGTTTTTT. This translates into CASSLAGGIGTGELFF.

The chain is built from TRBV15 and TRBJ2-3; maybe TRBD1 (5 bases). The V gene's germline CDR1 is LNHNV and CDR2 YYDKDF (reference sequence). Trimming shortened V by 8 bases and J by 1 base, and 13 bases separated the two germline ends. CDR3 length equals 14 residues. DNA for the CDR3: TGTGCCACCGGGCAGGGTCAGGGCACAGATACGCAGTATTTT. Amino acids: CATGQGQGTDTQYF.

The genes are TRBV5-1 and TRBJ2-7, with a tentative D call TRBD2 (5 bases). Germline values: CDR1 SGHRS, CDR2 YFSETQ. Trimming cost V 4 bases and J 3 bases, with 20 bases left between them. CDR3 length: 16 residues. The CDR3 sequence is CASSASQLVAGYEQYF. The CDR3 region has the DNA TGCGCCAGCAGCGCCTCCCAACTAGTCGCTGGCTACGAGCAGTACTTC.

This clonotype was seen more than once but under ten times. The chain combines TRBV27 with TRBJ2-3, with 9 positions matching TRBD2. CDR3 length: 14 residues. Germline CDR1 and CDR2: MNHEY and SMNVEV (reference sequence). The V gene end was trimmed by 6 bases and the J gene end by 2 bases; junction bases not matched to a gene: 3. The CDR3: CASRAGGYTDTQYF. The CDR3 DNA is TGTGCCAGCAGAGCGGGAGGTTACACAGATACGCAGTATTTT.

This clonotype has more than one count but fewer than ten. The chain has TRBV14 and TRBJ2-2, with a weak D call TRBD2 (5 bases). CDR1 is SGHDN, CDR2 FVKESK, per germline. The CDR3 runs 16 residues. Trimming took off 1 base at V and 9 bases at J, with 18 bases between the two ends. CDR3 region: CASSQGTGHFGRELFF. CDR3 bases: TGTGCCAGCAGCCAAGGAACCGGGCATTTCGGGAGGGAGCTGTTTTTT.

This clonotype was seen at least ten times. The chain uses TRBV5-6 and TRBJ2-5, with D unresolved. This CDR3 spans 12 amino acids. CDR1 SGHDT and CDR2 YYEEEE come from the germline V gene. V was cut by 2 bases and J by 2 bases, with 4 bases left in between. The CDR3 nucleotides read TGTGCCAGCAGCTTTTATCAAGAGACCCAGTACTTC. Translation: CASSFYQETQYF.

This clonotype was detected only a few times. This chain joins TRBV7-3 and TRBJ2-2; possibly TRBD2 for D (5 bases). This CDR3 contains 13 residues. With 1 base removed from V and 6 bases from J, the gap between germline ends came to 6 bases. Germline CDR1 SGHTA, CDR2 FQGTGA. The DNA for the CDR3 is TGTGCCAGCAGCTTAATAGCGCCCGGGGAGCTGTTTTTT. This gives the protein CASSLIAPGELFF.

Ten or more counts support this clonotype. Germline is not matched at one junction end, which may reflect a read error. The chain recombines TRBV7-8 with TRBJ2-1, with D possibly TRBD1 on 5 matching bases. Germline-derived CDR1 and CDR2 are SGHVS and FQNEAQ. This CDR3 region has 14 residues. CDR3 nucleotides: TGTGCCAGCAGTTTAGACAGAGCCTACAATGAGCAGTTCTTC. It yields the protein CASSLDRAYNEQFF.

The rearrangement links TRBV12-3 or TRBV12-4 to TRBJ1-2; TRBD1 agrees at 7 bases. With V trimmed by 7 bases and J by 4 bases, 9 bases remained unmatched. CDR3 size: 14 residues. CDR3 in DNA: TGTGCCAGCACCTTGGACAGGAAGATCTATGGCTACACCTTC. It specifies CASTLDRKIYGYTF.

J is TRBJ2-1 and V is TRBV29-1; D remains unclear. The CDR3 is 13 amino acids. V lost 3 bases and J 3 bases, leaving 9 bases between the germline ends. Germline CDR1 reads SQVTM; CDR2 reads ANQGSEA. The CDR3 loop reads CSVEAPYYNEQFF. CDR3 DNA: TGCAGCGTTGAGGCGCCCTACTACAATGAGCAGTTCTTC.

This clonotype has more than one count but fewer than ten. This chain uses TRBV29-1 with TRBJ2-7, with D possibly being TRBD2 (6 bases). Germline V gene lookup returns CDR1 SQVTM and CDR2 ANQGSEA. The ends were cut back, 4 bases at V and 2 bases at J, with 12 bases in the middle. The CDR3 is 13 residues long. The CDR3 coding sequence is TGCAGCGTTGGGCGGGGAAAGGCCTACGAGCAGTACTTC. Its protein product is CSVGRGKAYEQYF.

The chain has TRBV11-2 and TRBJ2-1; D is perhaps TRBD2 (6 bases). Germline V lookup: CDR1 SGHAT, CDR2 FQNNGV. The V and J ends lost 5 bases and 8 bases respectively, with 7 bases between them. The CDR3 runs to 11 residues. The CDR3 is CASSREHEQFF. The CDR3 bases are TGTGCCAGCAGCCGGGAGCATGAGCAGTTCTTC.

The genes are TRBV5-5 and TRBJ1-1; D is ambiguous. This CDR3 has 17 residues. CDR1 and CDR2 (germline): SGHKS, YYEKEE (reference sequence). The V gene lost 0 bases and the J gene lost 4 bases, with 19 bases spanning the gap. The CDR3 sequence: CASSLVFGRSRRTEAFF. The CDR3 DNA reads as TGTGCCAGCAGCTTGGTTTTCGGCAGATCCAGGCGCACTGAAGCTTTCTTT.

The chain employs TRBV29-1 and TRBJ2-1; the match to TRBD1 covers 7 bases. With 2 bases clipped from V and 7 bases from J, the junction kept 5 bases outside the gene matches. This CDR3 is 13 amino acids long. Germline V gene lookup returns CDR1 SQVTM and CDR2 ANQGSEA. The DNA for the CDR3 is TGCAGCGTTGAACAGGGGGAGAGGAATGAGCAGTTCTTC. It codes for CSVEQGERNEQFF.

This clonotype has a handful of counts. This sequence joins TRBV20-1 and TRBJ1-1; tentative D call: TRBD1 (6 bases). The length of the CDR3 is 16 residues. Germline CDR1 is DFQATT and CDR2 is SNEGSKA (reference sequence). Trimming removed 3 bases at V and 0 bases at J, with 17 bases between. CDR3 region: CSASWGPPHMNTEAFF. CDR3 coding DNA: TGCAGTGCTAGCTGGGGGCCTCCACACATGAACACTGAAGCTTTCTTT.

This clonotype has more than one count but fewer than ten. One junction end does not reproduce the germline sequence, and a read error may be involved. This chain links TRBV3-1 with TRBJ2-4; no clear D. The CDR3 totals 12 residues. The germline CDR1 and CDR2 sequences are LGHDT and YNNKEL (reference sequence). The CDR3 coding sequence is TGTGCCAGCAGCCAATTTGAGACTTCGCAACACTTC. This translates into CASSQFETSQHF. The whole variable domain, remainder taken from reference TRBV3-1 and TRBJ2-4, is DTAVSQTPKYLVTQMGNDKSIKCEQNLGHDTMYWYKQDSKKFLKIMFSYNNKELIINETVPNRFSPKSPDKAHLNLHINSLELGDSAVYFCASSQFETSQHFGAGTRLSVL.

The chain employs TRBV18 and TRBJ1-2; D possibly corresponds to TRBD1 (5 bases). V lost 2 bases to trimming and J lost 4 bases, with 32 bases between them. The length of the CDR3 is 21 residues. Germline CDR1 reads KGHSH; CDR2 reads LQKENI. CDR3 in amino acids: CASSPSPPTPPGQTVFYGYTF. In DNA form, the CDR3 reads TGTGCCAGCTCACCATCCCCCCCCACACCGCCGGGCCAGACAGTCTTCTATGGCTACACCTTC.

The chain combines TRBV20-1 with TRBJ2-2; D tentatively fits TRBD1 or TRBD2 (5 bases each). V lost 6 bases, J lost 5 bases, and 16 bases lay in between. The germline V gene has CDR1 DFQATT and CDR2 SNEGSKA (reference sequence). This CDR3 is built from 14 residues. The CDR3 is CSAGTRERTGELFF. For the CDR3, the DNA is TGCAGTGCGGGCACCAGGGAGAGAACCGGGGAGCTGTTTTTT.

This clonotype appeared many times. The rearrangement links TRBV7-9 to TRBJ2-3; D not resolved. V was pared by 0 bases and J by 2 bases, with 6 bases between. CDR3 length equals 14 residues. The germline V gene has CDR1 SEHNR and CDR2 FQNEAQ (reference sequence). DNA of the CDR3: TGTGCCAGCAGCTTAGCGGGGAACACAGATACGCAGTATTTT. Amino acids: CASSLAGNTDTQYF.

This clonotype turned up a few times. J is TRBJ2-5 and V is TRBV12-3 or TRBV12-4, with unresolved D. This CDR3 region has 13 residues. The V and J ends lost 2 bases and 3 bases respectively, with 7 bases between them. The CDR3 DNA reads as TGTGCCAGCAGTTTATTGCAGAAAGAGACCCAGTACTTC. This sequence encodes CASSLLQKETQYF.

This clonotype turned up a few times. The CDR3 reads CASEQSYLLEQFF. The CDR3 nucleotides are TGTGCCAGTGAACAGAGCTACCTTCTTGAGCAGTTCTTC. The V and J genes are TRBV11-3 and TRBJ2-1, with D unclear. CDR3 size: 13 residues. Per germline, CDR1 SGHNT and CDR2 YENEEA. V was pared by 9 bases and J by 9 bases, with 18 bases between.

The chain couples TRBV29-1 to TRBJ2-1; 8 bases map to TRBD2. Germline CDR1 and CDR2: SQVTM and ANQGSEA. Trimming cost V 6 bases and J 1 base; bases outside gene matches: 14. The CDR3 runs to 17 residues. CDR3 region: CSVTGFITGGSYNEQFF. The CDR3 DNA is TGCAGCGTCACGGGCTTTATAACGGGAGGGTCCTACAATGAGCAGTTCTTC.

This clonotype was seen a handful of times. The chain joins TRBV12-3 or TRBV12-4 to TRBJ2-4, with D perhaps TRBD2 (5 bases). The CDR3 spans 12 residues. The germline V and J ends were trimmed by 11 bases and 2 bases, with 10 bases remaining between them. CDR3 nucleotides: TGTGCCTGCGGGCGGTCCAAAAACATTCAGTACTTC. Its translation: CACGRSKNIQYF.